This T cell receptor beta chain originates from a study of shared clonotypes between healthy human individuals. Study details: Participating donors consisted of two women and a few men aged 18 to 49.

This CDR3 has 14 amino acids. The V gene's germline CDR1 is KGHSH and CDR2 LQKENI. The V segment lost 4 bases and the J segment 4 bases; nucleotides outside the gene matches: 6. Generated by immunoSEQ multiplex PCR, the TCRdb table keeps only in-frame clones and is missing some. The data contain about 1.5 million clones, more than 95% of them seen just once; the ten biggest clones take up approximately 1%. The receptor's source is a man aged 25-40 years in good health. The specimen was naive CD4+ T cells sorted from blood. Regarding subset: CD45RA+ positively selected. The chain is built from TRBV18 and TRBJ1-2, with 7 nucleotides matching TRBD1. The CDR3 is CASSRDRDFYGYTF. For the CDR3, the DNA is TGTGCCAGCTCACGTGACAGGGACTTCTATGGCTACACCTTC.